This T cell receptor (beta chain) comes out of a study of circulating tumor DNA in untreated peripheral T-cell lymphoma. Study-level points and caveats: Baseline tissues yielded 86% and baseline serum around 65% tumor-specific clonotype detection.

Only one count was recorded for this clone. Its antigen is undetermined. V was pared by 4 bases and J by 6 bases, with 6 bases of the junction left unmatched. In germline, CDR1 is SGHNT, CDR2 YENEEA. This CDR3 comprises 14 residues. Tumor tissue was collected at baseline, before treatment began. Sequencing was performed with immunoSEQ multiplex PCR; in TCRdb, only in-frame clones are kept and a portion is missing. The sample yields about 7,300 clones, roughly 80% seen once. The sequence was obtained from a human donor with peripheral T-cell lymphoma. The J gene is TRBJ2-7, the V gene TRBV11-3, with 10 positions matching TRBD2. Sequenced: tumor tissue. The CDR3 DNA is TGTGCCAGCAGCTCCCAGCGGGAGGGCCGCGAGCAGTACTTC. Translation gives CASSSQREGREQYF.